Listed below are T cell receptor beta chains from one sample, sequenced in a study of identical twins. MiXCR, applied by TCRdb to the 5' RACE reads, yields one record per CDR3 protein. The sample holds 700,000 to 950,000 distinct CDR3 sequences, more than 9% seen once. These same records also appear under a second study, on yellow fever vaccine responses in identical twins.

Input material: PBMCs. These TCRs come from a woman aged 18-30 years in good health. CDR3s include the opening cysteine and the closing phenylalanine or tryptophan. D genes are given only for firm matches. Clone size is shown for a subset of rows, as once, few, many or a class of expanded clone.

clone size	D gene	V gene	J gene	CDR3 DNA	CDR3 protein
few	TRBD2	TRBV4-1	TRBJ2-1	TGCGCCAGCAGCCACGTACTGGCGGGGGGTTTCAGGGAGCAGTTCTTC	CASSHVLAGGFREQFF
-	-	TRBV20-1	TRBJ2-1	TGCAGTGCCCCTGAACTTGGGCGGAGTATAGGCAATGAGCAGCTCTTC	CSAPELGRSIGNEQLF
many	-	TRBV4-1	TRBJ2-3	TGCGCCAGCAGCCAAGATGTAGGAGCGCGCACAGATACGCAGTATTTT	CASSQDVGARTDTQYF
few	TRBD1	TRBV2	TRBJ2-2	TGTGCCAAAGGGGGACAGGGTTACACCGGGGAGCTGTTTTTT	CAKGGQGYTGELFF
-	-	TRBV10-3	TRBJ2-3	TGTGCCATCAGTGAGTCAGGGGATTCGATGGATACGCAGTATTTT	CAISESGDSMDTQYF
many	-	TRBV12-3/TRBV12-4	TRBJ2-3	TGTGCCAGCAGCTACGTTACCCCACGGGGTGGCACAGATACGCAGTATTTT	CASSYVTPRGGTDTQYF
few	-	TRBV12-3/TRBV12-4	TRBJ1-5	TGTGCCAGCAGGGCACAGTCTAGCAATCAGCCCCAGCATTTT	CASRAQSSNQPQHF
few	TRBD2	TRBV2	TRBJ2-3	TGTGCCAGCAGCGCCGGGACTAGCGGGAGAGGAGATACGCAGTATTTT	CASSAGTSGRGDTQYF
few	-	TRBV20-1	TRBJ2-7	TGCAGTGCTAGAGATCTTGGACTACCTACCTACGAGCAGTACTTC	CSARDLGLPTYEQYF
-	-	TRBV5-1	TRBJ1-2	TGCGCCAGCAGGCCAGGGGATCGGGATGGCTACACCTTC	CASRPGDRDGYTF
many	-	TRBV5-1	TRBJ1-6	TGCGCCAGCAGCTTGGAACAGGGTGTCAATTCACCCCTCCACTTT	CASSLEQGVNSPLHF
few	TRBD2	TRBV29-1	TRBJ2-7	TGCAGCGTTGAGGGTACTAGCGGGACCTCCTACGAGCAGTACTTC	CSVEGTSGTSYEQYF
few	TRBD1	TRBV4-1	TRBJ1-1	TGCGCCAGCAGCCAACCCGGACAGGGTGTTCCTGAAGCTTTCTTT	CASSQPGQGVPEAFF
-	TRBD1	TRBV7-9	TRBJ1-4	TGTGCCAGCAGCATCGGACAGGGACCTAATGAAAAACTGTTTTTT	CASSIGQGPNEKLFF
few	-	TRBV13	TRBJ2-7	TGTGCCAGCAGCCCGAGGGGGAATTCCTACGAGCAGTACTTC	CASSPRGNSYEQYF
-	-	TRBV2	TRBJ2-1	TGTGCCAGCCCGAAAGTCGGGAACTACAATGAGCAGTTCTTC	CASPKVGNYNEQFF
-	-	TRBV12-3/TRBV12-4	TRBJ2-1	TGTGCCAGCAGTTTACGCTGGACAAACTCCTACAATGAGCAGTTCTTC	CASSLRWTNSYNEQFF
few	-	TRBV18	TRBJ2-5	TGTGCCAGCTCACCCCCCCACGGACAAGAGACCCAGTACTTC	CASSPPHGQETQYF
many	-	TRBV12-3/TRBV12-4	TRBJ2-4	TGTGCCAGCAGTTTAATGGTAGCCAAAAACATTCAGTACTTC	CASSLMVAKNIQYF
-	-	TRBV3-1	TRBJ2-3	TGTGCCAGCAACCAAGGGGACTTCGGCGGAGATACGCAGTATTTT	CASNQGDFGGDTQYF
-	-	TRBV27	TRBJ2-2	TGTGCCAGCAGTTTAACAGGGTTTGGGAACACCGGGGAGCTGTTTTTT	CASSLTGFGNTGELFF
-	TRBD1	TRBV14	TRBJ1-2	TGTGCCAGCAGCCAATCAGGGACAGGCCAGGGCTATGGCTACACCTTC	CASSQSGTGQGYGYTF
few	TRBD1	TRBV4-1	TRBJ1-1	TGCGCCAGCAGCCAAGATAGAGGGGGCAGTAGGAACACTGAAGCTTTCTTT	CASSQDRGGSRNTEAFF
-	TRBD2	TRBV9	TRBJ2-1	TGTGCCAGCAGCGTAGGGCTAGCGGGAGCAGCTGAGCAGTTCTTC	CASSVGLAGAAEQFF